A single sample is the source of the 18 T cell receptor beta chains below, sequenced in a study of T cells after posttransplantation cyclophosphamide. Sequencing used immunoSEQ multiplex PCR; TCRdb keeps in-frame clones, though not all of them. The repertoire holds some 47,000 clones, with around 84% as singletons. Specimen: PBMCs. These TCRs come from a man younger than 45 with a blood cancer, CMV-positive, and with a related stem cell donor.

This clone was detected a few times. The chain recombines TRBV6-5 with TRBJ2-3; 8 nucleotides match TRBD2. This CDR3 has 14 amino acids. The junction had 8 bases not matched to a gene; V was cut back by 7 bases and J by 5 bases. Germline V gene lookup returns CDR1 MNHEY and CDR2 SVGAGI. The CDR3 reads CASNPAGVGDTQYF. The CDR3 DNA reads TGTGCCAGCAATCCAGCGGGAGTGGGAGATACGCAGTATTTT.

The chain uses TRBV9 and TRBJ2-3; a possible D gene is TRBD1 (8 bases). The CDR3 is 14 residues long. Germline assignment: CDR1 SGDLS and CDR2 YYNGEE. The V end lost 4 bases, the J end lost 2 bases, and 11 bases lay between the germline ends. CDR3 nucleotides: TGTGCCAGCAGCACAGGGGGGGCCACAGATACGCAGTATTTT. The encoded protein is CASSTGGATDTQYF.

The rearrangement joins TRBV10-1 to TRBJ2-3; 10 bases are a match to TRBD1. The CDR3 sequence is 18 residues long. Losses at the gene ends were 6 bases for V and 6 bases for J; bases not matched to a gene: 18. CDR1 and CDR2 from the germline V gene are WNHNN and SYGVQD (reference sequence). The CDR3 DNA reads TGCGCCAGCAGCTTCTTGAACACTCCGGGACAGGGGCGGGATACGCAGTATTTT. Protein: CASSFLNTPGQGRDTQYF.

V is TRBV4-2 and J is TRBJ2-7; TRBD2 agrees at 8 bases. V was pared by 1 base and J by 0 bases, with 8 bases of the junction left unmatched. This CDR3 is built from 17 residues. The germline gives CDR1 LGHNA, CDR2 YNFKEQ. CDR3 residues: CASSQGVRSGSSYEQYF. CDR3 DNA sequence: TGTGCCAGCAGCCAAGGGGTCCGGAGCGGGAGCTCCTACGAGCAGTACTTC.

The chain links TRBV27 to TRBJ1-2, with D unresolved. This CDR3 region has 11 residues. Trimming pared 10 bases from V and 1 base from J, leaving 7 bases between. The germline V gene has CDR1 MNHEY and CDR2 SMNVEV (reference sequence). The CDR3 DNA reads as TGTGCCACCGGAGTTAACTATGGCTACACCTTC. This encodes CATGVNYGYTF.

This sequence joins TRBV6-1 and TRBJ2-7; D may be TRBD2 (5 bases). V was shortened by 3 bases and J by 2 bases, with 11 bases between the two germline ends. CDR3 length: 14 amino acids. Per the germline V gene, CDR1 is MNHNS and CDR2 is SASEGT. The DNA for the CDR3 is TGTGCCAGCAGTGAGGAGGTTATAGCCTACGAGCAGTACTTC. This gives the protein CASSEEVIAYEQYF.

The chain links TRBV7-3 to TRBJ2-7, with TRBD2 matching over 9 bases. Germline CDR1 reads SGHTA; CDR2 reads FQGTGA. CDR3 length equals 13 residues. J lost 7 bases, V lost 3 bases, and 4 bases had no gene match. As DNA, the CDR3 is TGTGCCAGCAGCTTCTCGCGGGAGGGAGAGCAGTACTTC. It codes for CASSFSREGEQYF.

In this sample, this clone turned up once. The chain couples TRBV7-2 to TRBJ1-1; tentative D call: TRBD1 (6 bases). The CDR3 is 14 residues long. V was trimmed by 5 bases and J by 2 bases, leaving 12 bases between them. CDR1 and CDR2 from the germline V gene are SGHTA and FQGNSA. CDR3 DNA sequence: TGTGCCAGCAGCCGAAACAGGGTCAACACTGAAGCTTTCTTT. Its translation is CASSRNRVNTEAFF.

This clone was observed a single time. V gene TRBV21-1 combines with J gene TRBJ1-5. TRBV21-1 is assigned pseudogene status. The length of the CDR3 is 12 residues. Here the CDR3 reads CATRGCNQPQHF. CDR3 DNA sequence: TGTGCCACCCGGGGATGCAATCAGCCCCAGCATTTT.

The chain recombines TRBV5-1 with TRBJ2-7; 7 nucleotides align to TRBD1. The V gene end was trimmed by 4 bases and the J gene end by 2 bases; junction bases not matched to a gene: 3. The CDR3 is 13 residues long. Germline V gene sequence: CDR1 SGHRS, CDR2 YFSETQ. DNA of the CDR3: TGCGCCAGCAGCCCCGGGACAGCCTACGAGCAGTACTTC. Its protein is CASSPGTAYEQYF.

V usage is TRBV7-2 and J usage is TRBJ2-1, with TRBD2 as a possible D gene (6 bases). Germline lookup yields CDR1 SGHTA and CDR2 FQGNSA. The CDR3 contains 18 residues. The V gene lost 5 bases and the J gene lost 0 bases, with 20 bases spanning the gap. The CDR3 reads CASSLRATGVLSYNEQFF. DNA for the CDR3: TGTGCCAGCAGCCTAAGGGCTACGGGGGTCCTCTCCTACAATGAGCAGTTCTTC. The full variable domain, with the rest looked up from reference TRBV7-2 and TRBJ2-1, is GAGVSQSPSNKVTEKGKDVELRCDPISGHTALYWYRQSLGQGLEFLIYFQGNSAPDKSGLPSDRFSAERTGGSVSTLTIQRTQQEDSAVYLCASSLRATGVLSYNEQFFGPGTRLTVL.

The chain links TRBV19 to TRBJ2-1; no reliable D call. Trimming stripped 4 bases from V and 0 bases from J, with 13 bases between. Germline V gene lookup returns CDR1 LNHDA and CDR2 SQIVND (reference sequence). This CDR3 is built from 16 residues. The CDR3 protein is CASSRLLQASYNEQFF. The CDR3 nucleotides are TGTGCCAGTAGTAGACTCCTACAAGCCTCCTACAATGAGCAGTTCTTC.

The chain employs TRBV5-5 and TRBJ2-5; TRBD1 agrees at 8 bases. Trimming at V came to 3 bases and at J to 5 bases, leaving 18 bases not matched to a gene. This CDR3 has 18 residues. The germline V gene encodes CDR1 SGHKS and CDR2 YYEKEE (reference sequence). CDR3: CASSSDPGQGMRRETQYF. In DNA form, the CDR3 reads TGTGCCAGCAGCTCGGACCCTGGACAGGGAATGAGAAGGGAGACCCAGTACTTC.

The chain is built from TRBV7-3 and TRBJ1-1, with unresolved D. Trimming shortened V by 1 base and J by 0 bases, and 9 bases separated the two germline ends. Germline V gene data show CDR1 as SGHTA and CDR2 as FQGTGA. The CDR3 totals 15 residues. CDR3 loop: CASSLMGGMNTEAFF. CDR3 nucleotides: TGTGCCAGCAGCTTAATGGGAGGGATGAACACTGAAGCTTTCTTT.

The CDR3 coding sequence is TGTGCCAGCAGGCCCTGGGGAAGGGGGAGCTCCTACGAGCAGTACTTC. Translation gives CASRPWGRGSSYEQYF. V gene TRBV7-9 combines with J gene TRBJ2-7, with a possible D match to TRBD1 (6 bases). Germline V gene sequence: CDR1 SEHNR, CDR2 FQNEAQ (reference sequence). CDR3 size: 16 residues. V lost 6 bases, J lost 0 bases, and 18 bases lay in between.

V and J are TRBV27 and TRBJ2-7; maybe TRBD2 (6 bases). CDR3 size: 14 residues. The V end was cut by 7 bases, the J end by 2 bases, with 15 bases between. CDR1 and CDR2 (germline): MNHEY, SMNVEV (reference sequence). CDR3: CASKWAGGTYEQYF. The CDR3 coding sequence is TGTGCCAGCAAATGGGCGGGCGGGACCTACGAGCAGTACTTC.

This clone was observed a single time. The genes are TRBV7-2 and TRBJ2-2, with 8 bases identical to TRBD2. Germline CDR1 and CDR2: SGHTA and FQGNSA. The CDR3 consists of 16 residues. With 7 bases clipped from V and 2 bases from J, the junction kept 9 bases outside the gene matches. CDR3 region: CASTLTSGLNTGELFF. In nucleotides, the CDR3 is TGTGCCAGCACCCTTACTAGCGGCCTAAACACCGGGGAGCTGTTTTTT.

The chain joins TRBV30 to TRBJ2-1; TRBD1 is a possible D gene (6 bases). The CDR3 is made up of 16 amino acids. Trimming took 1 base from V and 0 from J, leaving 13 bases between them. The V gene's germline CDR1 is GTSNPN and CDR2 SVGIG (reference sequence). The CDR3 nucleotides are TGTGCCTGGAGTGCGACAGGCTTGAGCTCCTACAATGAGCAGTTCTTC. Its translation: CAWSATGLSSYNEQFF.